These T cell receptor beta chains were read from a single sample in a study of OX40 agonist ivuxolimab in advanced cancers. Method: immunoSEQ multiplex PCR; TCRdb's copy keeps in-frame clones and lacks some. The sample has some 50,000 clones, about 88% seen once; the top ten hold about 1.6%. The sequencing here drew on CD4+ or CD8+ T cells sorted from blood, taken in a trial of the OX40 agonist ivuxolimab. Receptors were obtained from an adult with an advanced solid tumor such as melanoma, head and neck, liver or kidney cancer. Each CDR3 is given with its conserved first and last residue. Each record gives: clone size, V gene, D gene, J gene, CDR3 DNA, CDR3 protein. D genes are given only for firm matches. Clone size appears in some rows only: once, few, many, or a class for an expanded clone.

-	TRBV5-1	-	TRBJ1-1	TGCGCCAGCAGCTTGGTTGGGGGGATACATACTGAAGCTTTCTTT	CASSLVGGIHTEAFF
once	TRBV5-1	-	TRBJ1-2	TGCGCCAGCAGCTTGGAGGGACGGGCGAGCGGCTACACCTTC	CASSLEGRASGYTF
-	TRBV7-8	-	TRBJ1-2	TGTGCCAGCAGCTTAGCGACTGCTCAGAAGACTACTTTGAAGGGCTACACCTTC	CASSLATAQKTTLKGYTF
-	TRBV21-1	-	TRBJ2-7	TGTGCCAGCAGCACTCTTGGGGGGGCCGAGCAGTACTTC	CASSTLGGAEQYF
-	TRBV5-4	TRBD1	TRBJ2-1	TGTGCCAGCAGCGCGAACGGACAGGGGGGAAATGAGCAGTTCTTC	CASSANGQGGNEQFF
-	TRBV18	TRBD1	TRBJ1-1	TGTGCCAGCTCATCTGGGACAGGAAACACTGAAGCTTTCTTT	CASSSGTGNTEAFF
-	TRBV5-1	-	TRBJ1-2	TGCGCCAGCAGCTTGGCCGGAGGGGGGGCGTCCAACTATGGCTACACCTTC	CASSLAGGGASNYGYTF
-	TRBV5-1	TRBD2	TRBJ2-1	TGCGCCAGCAGCACCCCAGCGGGAGGGCCTTACAATGAGCAGTTCTTC	CASSTPAGGPYNEQFF
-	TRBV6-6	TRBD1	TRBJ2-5	TGTGCCAGCAGCCACAGGGGCCAAGAGACCCAGTACTTC	CASSHRGQETQYF
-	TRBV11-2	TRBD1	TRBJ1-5	TGTGCCAGCAGCCGGGGGACAGGCCCCGGCCAGCCCCAGCATTTT	CASSRGTGPGQPQHF
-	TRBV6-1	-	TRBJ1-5	TGTGCCAGCAGTGGCAGCATGGGCAATCAGCCCCAGCATTTT	CASSGSMGNQPQHF
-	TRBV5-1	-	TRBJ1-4	TGCGCCAGCAGCTTGCTTTCTACAACTAATGAAAAACTGTTTTTT	CASSLLSTTNEKLFF
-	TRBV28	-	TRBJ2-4	TGTGCCAGCGCGGAGGAAATAGCCAAAAACATTCAGTACTTC	CASAEEIAKNIQYF
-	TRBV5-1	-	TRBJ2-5	TGCGCCAGCAGCCCCCAGGCTTTTCCCCAGTACTTC	CASSPQAFPQYF
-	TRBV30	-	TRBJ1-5	TGTGCCTGGAGGGCCGGGGGGCCCCAGCATTTT	CAWRAGGPQHF
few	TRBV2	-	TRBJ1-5	TGTGCCAGCAGTAGGGGCAATCAGCCCCAGCATTTT	CASSRGNQPQHF
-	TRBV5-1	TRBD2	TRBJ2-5	TGCGCCAGCAGTAACGGGGTAGCGGGATGGCGAGAGACCCAGTACTTC	CASSNGVAGWRETQYF
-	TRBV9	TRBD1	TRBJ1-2	TGTGCCAGCAGCGTAGATAGAGGGGGCAATGGCTACACCTTC	CASSVDRGGNGYTF
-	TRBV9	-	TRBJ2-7	TGTGCCAGCAGCGTCTCCCCCTCTAGTGCAGGTTACGAGCAGTACTTC	CASSVSPSSAGYEQYF
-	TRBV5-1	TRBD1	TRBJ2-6	TGCGCCAGCAGCTGGACAGGGGGATCTGGGGCCAACGTCCTGACTTTC	CASSWTGGSGANVLTF
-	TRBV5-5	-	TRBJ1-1	TGTGCCAGCAGCTTGGTCGGGGGGAGGTCTGAAGCTTTCTTT	CASSLVGGRSEAFF
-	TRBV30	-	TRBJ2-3	TGTGCCTGGAGTAACACAGATACGCAGTATTTT	CAWSNTDTQYF